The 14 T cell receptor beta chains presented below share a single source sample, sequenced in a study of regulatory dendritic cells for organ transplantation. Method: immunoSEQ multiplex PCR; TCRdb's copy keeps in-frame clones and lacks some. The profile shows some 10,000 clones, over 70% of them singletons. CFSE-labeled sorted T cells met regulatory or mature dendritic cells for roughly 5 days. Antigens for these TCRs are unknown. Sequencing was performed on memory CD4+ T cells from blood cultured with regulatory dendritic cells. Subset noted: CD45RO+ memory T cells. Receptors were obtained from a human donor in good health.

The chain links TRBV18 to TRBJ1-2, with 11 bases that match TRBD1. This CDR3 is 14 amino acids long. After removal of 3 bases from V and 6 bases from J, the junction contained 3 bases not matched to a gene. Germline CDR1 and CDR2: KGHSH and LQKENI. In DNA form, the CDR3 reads TGTGCCAGCTCACCTGGGACAGGGGGACATGGCTACACCTTC. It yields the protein CASSPGTGGHGYTF.

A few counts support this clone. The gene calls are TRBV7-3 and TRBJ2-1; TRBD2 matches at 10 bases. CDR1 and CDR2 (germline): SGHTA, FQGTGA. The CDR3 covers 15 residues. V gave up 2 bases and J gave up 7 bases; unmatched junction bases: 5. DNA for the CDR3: TGTGCCAGCAGCTTACGAACTAGCGGGGCGAATGAGCAGTTCTTC. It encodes CASSLRTSGANEQFF.

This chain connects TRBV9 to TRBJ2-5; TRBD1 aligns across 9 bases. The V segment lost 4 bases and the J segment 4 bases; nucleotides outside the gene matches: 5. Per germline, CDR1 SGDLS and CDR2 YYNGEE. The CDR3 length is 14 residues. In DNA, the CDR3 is TGTGCCAGCAGCCGAGGGACAGGGCGAGAGACCCAGTACTTC. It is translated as CASSRGTGRETQYF.

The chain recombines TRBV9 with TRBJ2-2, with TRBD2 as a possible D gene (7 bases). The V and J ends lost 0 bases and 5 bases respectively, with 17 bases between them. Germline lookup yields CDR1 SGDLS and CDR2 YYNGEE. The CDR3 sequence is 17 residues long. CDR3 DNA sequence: TGTGCCAGCAGCGTAGGAGGGGGGGCAGACCCTACCGGGGAGCTGTTTTTT. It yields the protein CASSVGGGADPTGELFF.

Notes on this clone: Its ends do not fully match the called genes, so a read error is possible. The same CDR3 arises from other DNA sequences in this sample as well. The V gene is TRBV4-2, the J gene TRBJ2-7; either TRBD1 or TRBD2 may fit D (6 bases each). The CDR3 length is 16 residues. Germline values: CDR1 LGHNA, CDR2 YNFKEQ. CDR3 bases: TGTGCCAGTAGCCAAGAGGGGGGTAACGCACCCTACGAGCAGTACTTC. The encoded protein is CASSQEGGNAPYEQYF.

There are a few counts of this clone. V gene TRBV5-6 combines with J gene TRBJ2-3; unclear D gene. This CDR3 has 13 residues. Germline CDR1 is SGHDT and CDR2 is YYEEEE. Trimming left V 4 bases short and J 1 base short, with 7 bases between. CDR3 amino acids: CASSVPGTDTQYF. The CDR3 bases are TGTGCCAGCAGCGTACCGGGCACAGATACGCAGTATTTT.

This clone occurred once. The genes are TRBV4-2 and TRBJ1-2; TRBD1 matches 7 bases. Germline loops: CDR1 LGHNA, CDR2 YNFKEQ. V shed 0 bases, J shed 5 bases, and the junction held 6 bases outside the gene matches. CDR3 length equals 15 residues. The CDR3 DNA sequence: TGTGCCAGCAGCCAAGAGGAGGGGGCAGGGTATGGCTACACCTTC. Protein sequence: CASSQEEGAGYGYTF.

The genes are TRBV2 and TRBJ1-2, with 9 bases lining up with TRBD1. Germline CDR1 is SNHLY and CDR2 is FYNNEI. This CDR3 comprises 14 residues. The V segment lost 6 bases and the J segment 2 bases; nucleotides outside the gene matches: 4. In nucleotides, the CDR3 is TGTGCCAGCAGAGGACAGGGGACGAACTATGGCTACACCTTC. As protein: CASRGQGTNYGYTF.

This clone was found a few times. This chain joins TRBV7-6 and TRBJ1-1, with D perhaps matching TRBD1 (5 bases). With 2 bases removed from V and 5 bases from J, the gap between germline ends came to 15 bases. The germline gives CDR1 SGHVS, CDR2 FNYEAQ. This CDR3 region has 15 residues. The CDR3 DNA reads TGTGCCAGCAGCTTAAGGCCCTCCAAGGGGACTGAAGCTTTCTTT. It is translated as CASSLRPSKGTEAFF.

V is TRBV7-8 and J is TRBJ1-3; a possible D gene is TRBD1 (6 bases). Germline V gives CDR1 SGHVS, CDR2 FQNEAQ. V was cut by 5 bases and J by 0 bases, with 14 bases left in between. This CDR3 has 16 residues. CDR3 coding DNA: TGTGCCAGCAGCCCCTCAGACAGGTTCTCTGGAAACACCATATATTTT. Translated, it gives CASSPSDRFSGNTIYF.

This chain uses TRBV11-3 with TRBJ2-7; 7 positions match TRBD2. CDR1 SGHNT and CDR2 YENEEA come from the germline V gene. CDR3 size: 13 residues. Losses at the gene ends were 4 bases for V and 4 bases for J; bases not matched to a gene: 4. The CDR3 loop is CASSSRGDYEQYF. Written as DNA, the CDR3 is TGTGCCAGCAGCTCTCGGGGGGATTACGAGCAGTACTTC.

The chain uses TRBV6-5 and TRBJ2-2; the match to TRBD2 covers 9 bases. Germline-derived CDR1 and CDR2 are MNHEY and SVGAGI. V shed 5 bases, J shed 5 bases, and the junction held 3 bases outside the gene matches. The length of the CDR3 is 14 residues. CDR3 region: CASSAGGRTGELFF. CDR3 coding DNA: TGTGCCAGCAGTGCGGGGGGGCGGACCGGGGAGCTGTTTTTT.

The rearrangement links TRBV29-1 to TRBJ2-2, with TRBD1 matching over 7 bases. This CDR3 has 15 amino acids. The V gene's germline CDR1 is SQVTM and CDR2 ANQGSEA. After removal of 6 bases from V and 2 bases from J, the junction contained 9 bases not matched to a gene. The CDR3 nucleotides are TGCAGCGTCCAACCAGGGACAGTTAACACCGGGGAGCTGTTTTTT. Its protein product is CSVQPGTVNTGELFF.

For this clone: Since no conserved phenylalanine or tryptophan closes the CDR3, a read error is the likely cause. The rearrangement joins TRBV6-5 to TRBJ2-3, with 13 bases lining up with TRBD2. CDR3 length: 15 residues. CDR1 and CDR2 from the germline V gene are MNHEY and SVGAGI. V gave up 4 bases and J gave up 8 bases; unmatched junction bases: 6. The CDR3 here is CASSSPGTSGTTQYS. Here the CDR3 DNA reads TGTGCCAGCAGTTCGCCCGGGACTAGCGGGACTACGCAGTATTCT.